This passage covers 12 T cell receptor beta chains from one sample sequenced in a study of blood T cell repertoires in COVID-19. Some clones are missing from TCRdb's copy, which holds only in-frame ones; the method was immunoSEQ multiplex PCR. The sample carries 200,000 to 250,000 clones, 84% recorded once. The specimen sequenced was peripheral blood. The receptors originated from a man aged 25-45 years with active or convalescent COVID-19.

This clone was counted only a few times. V usage is TRBV7-2 and J usage is TRBJ2-5, with 7 bases that match TRBD2. The germline V gene encodes CDR1 SGHTA and CDR2 FQGNSA. The CDR3 loop spans 14 amino acids. V shed 5 bases and J 5 bases; nucleotides not matched to a gene: 8. The CDR3 here is CASSPGGQGETQYF. The DNA for the CDR3 is TGTGCCAGCAGCCCGGGGGGTCAAGGGGAGACCCAGTACTTC.

The chain has TRBV7-2 and TRBJ1-2; 8 nucleotides align to TRBD1. The J segment lost 1 base and the V segment lost 5 bases, leaving 6 bases of the junction unmatched. The germline V gene encodes CDR1 SGHTA and CDR2 FQGNSA. The CDR3 has 15 amino acids. The CDR3 region has the DNA TGTGCCAGCAGCGTCGGACAGGGTATTAACTATGGCTACACCTTC. This encodes CASSVGQGINYGYTF.

About this clone: An end of the junction differs from the germline gene, which may be a read error. The chain links TRBV14 to TRBJ1-5; D call uncertain. The germline gives CDR1 SGHDN, CDR2 FVKESK. This CDR3 has 13 amino acids. CDR3 coding DNA: TGTGCCAACAGCTTGAGGGTGAATCAGCCCCAGCATTTT. Protein sequence: CANSLRVNQPQHF.

The chain couples TRBV7-8 to TRBJ1-3; no definite D call. This CDR3 is built from 14 residues. V was cut by 5 bases and J by 1 base, with 9 bases left in between. Germline assignment: CDR1 SGHVS and CDR2 FQNEAQ. The CDR3 sequence is CASSALESGNTIYF. The CDR3 DNA reads TGTGCCAGCAGCGCCCTCGAGTCTGGAAACACCATATATTTT. The full variable domain, rest sourced from reference TRBV7-8 and TRBJ1-3, is GAGVSQSPRYKVAKRGQDVALRCDPISGHVSLFWYQQALGQGPEFLTYFQNEAQLDKSGLPSDRFFAERPEGSVSTLKIQRTQQEDSAVYLCASSALESGNTIYFGEGSWLTVV.

The sample holds a few counts of this clone. V usage is TRBV6-5 and J usage is TRBJ1-4; TRBD1 matches 10 bases. The CDR3 sequence is 15 residues long. The ends lost 4 bases at V and 10 bases at J; junction bases unmatched: 9. Germline CDR1 and CDR2: MNHEY and SVGAGI. The DNA for the CDR3 is TGTGCCAGCAGTTTTTCGGACAGGGGGAGCGGAAAACTGTTTTTT. It is translated as CASSFSDRGSGKLFF.

The chain carries TRBV4-1 and TRBJ2-2; possibly TRBD1 for D (5 bases). V lost 7 bases, J lost 6 bases, and 18 bases lay in between. This CDR3 is built from 15 residues. Per germline, CDR1 MGHRA and CDR2 YSYEKL. The chain's CDR3 is CASTRRVPDAGELFF. The CDR3 region has the DNA TGCGCCAGCACACGCAGGGTTCCGGACGCCGGGGAGCTGTTTTTT.

The chain couples TRBV10-3 to TRBJ2-3; 10 nucleotides line up with TRBD2. V trimming: 6 bases; J trimming: 2 bases; junction bases outside the gene matches: 17. Germline loops: CDR1 ENHRY, CDR2 SYGVKD. This CDR3 has 19 amino acids. CDR3 in amino acids: CAIRFSPGTSEFNTDTQYF. The CDR3 bases are TGTGCCATCAGATTCTCCCCCGGGACTAGCGAGTTTAACACAGATACGCAGTATTTT.

In its sample, this clone was seen once. V and J are TRBV19 and TRBJ1-5, with D perhaps matching TRBD1 (6 bases). Trimming stripped 6 bases from V and 0 bases from J, with 9 bases between. This CDR3 is built from 14 residues. Germline V gene lookup returns CDR1 LNHDA and CDR2 SQIVND (reference sequence). The CDR3 bases are TGTGCCAGTAGGGACAGAAATAGCAATCAGCCCCAGCATTTT. Translating it yields CASRDRNSNQPQHF.

This rearrangement joins TRBV6-6 to TRBJ1-4; D is possibly TRBD1 (6 bases). The CDR3 covers 12 residues. CDR1 and CDR2 (germline): MNHNY, SVGAGI (reference sequence). Trimming removed 6 bases at V and 8 bases at J, with 10 bases between. For the CDR3, the DNA is TGTGCCAGCAGATACGACAGGGAAAAACTGTTTTTT. It codes for CASRYDREKLFF.

This sequence joins TRBV7-2 and TRBJ1-3, with D unresolved. The CDR3 is made up of 14 amino acids. CDR1 is SGHTA and CDR2 is FQGNSA in the germline V gene. V was shortened by 1 base and J by 0 bases, with 4 bases between the two germline ends. The CDR3 DNA is TGTGCCAGCAGCTTAGGACACTCTGGAAACACCATATATTTT. Translating it yields CASSLGHSGNTIYF.

The J gene is TRBJ2-7, the V gene TRBV5-1; 8 bases are shared with TRBD1. V lost 4 bases, J lost 2 bases, and 5 bases stayed unmatched. This CDR3 is built from 14 residues. Germline V gives CDR1 SGHRS, CDR2 YFSETQ. The CDR3 reads CASSHGQGAYEQYF. The CDR3 nucleotides are TGCGCCAGCAGCCATGGACAGGGTGCCTACGAGCAGTACTTC.

This chain joins TRBV5-1 and TRBJ2-1, with D maybe TRBD2 (5 bases). The germline V gene encodes CDR1 SGHRS and CDR2 YFSETQ. The CDR3 has 16 residues. The ends were cut back, 0 bases at V and 0 bases at J, with 10 bases in the middle. The CDR3 sequence: CASSLASGSSYNEQFF. The DNA for the CDR3 is TGCGCCAGCAGCTTGGCCTCGGGATCCTCCTACAATGAGCAGTTCTTC.